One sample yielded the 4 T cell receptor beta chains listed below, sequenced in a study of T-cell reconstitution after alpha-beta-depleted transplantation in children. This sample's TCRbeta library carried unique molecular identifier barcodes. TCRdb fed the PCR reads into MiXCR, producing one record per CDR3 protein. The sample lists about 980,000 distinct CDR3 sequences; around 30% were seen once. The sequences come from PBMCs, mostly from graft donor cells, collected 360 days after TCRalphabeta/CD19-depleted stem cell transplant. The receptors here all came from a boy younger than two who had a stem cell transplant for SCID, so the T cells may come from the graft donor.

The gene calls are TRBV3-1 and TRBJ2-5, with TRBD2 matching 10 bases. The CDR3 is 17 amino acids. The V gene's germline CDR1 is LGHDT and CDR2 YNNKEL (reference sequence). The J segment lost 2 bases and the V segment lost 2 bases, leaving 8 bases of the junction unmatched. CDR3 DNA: TGTGCCAGCAGCCAACGGTTTCGAGCGGGGGGGCAAGAGACCCAGTACTTC. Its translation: CASSQRFRAGGQETQYF.

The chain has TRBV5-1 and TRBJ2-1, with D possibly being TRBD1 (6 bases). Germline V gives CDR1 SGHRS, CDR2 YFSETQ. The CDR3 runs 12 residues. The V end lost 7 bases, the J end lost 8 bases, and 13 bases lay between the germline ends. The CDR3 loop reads CASAQQGYEQFF. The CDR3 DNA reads TGCGCCAGCGCCCAACAGGGCTATGAGCAGTTCTTC.

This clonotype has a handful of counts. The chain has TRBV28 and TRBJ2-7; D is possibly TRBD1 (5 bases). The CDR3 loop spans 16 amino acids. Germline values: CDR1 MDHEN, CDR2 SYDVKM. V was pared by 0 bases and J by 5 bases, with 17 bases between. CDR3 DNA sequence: TGTGCCAGCAGTTTATGGGGCAGGGCTGGGGTCCACGAGCAGTACTTC. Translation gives CASSLWGRAGVHEQYF.

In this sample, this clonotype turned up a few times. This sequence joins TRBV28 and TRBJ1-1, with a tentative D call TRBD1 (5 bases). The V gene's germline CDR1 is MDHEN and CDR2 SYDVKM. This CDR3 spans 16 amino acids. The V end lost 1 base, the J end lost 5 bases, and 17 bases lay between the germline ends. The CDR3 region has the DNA TGTGCCAGCAGTTTATTCTCCACCTGGGGGAGTACTGAAGCTTTCTTT. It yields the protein CASSLFSTWGSTEAFF.